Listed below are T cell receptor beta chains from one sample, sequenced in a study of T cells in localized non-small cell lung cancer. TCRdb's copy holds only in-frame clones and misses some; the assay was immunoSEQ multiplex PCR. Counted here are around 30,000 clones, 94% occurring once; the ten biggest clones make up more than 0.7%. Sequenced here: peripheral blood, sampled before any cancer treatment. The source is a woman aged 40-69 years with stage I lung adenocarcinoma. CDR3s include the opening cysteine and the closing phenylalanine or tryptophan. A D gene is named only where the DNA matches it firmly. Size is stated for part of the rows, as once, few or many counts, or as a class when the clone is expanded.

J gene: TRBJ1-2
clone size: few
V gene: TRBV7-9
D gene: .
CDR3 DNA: TGTGCCAGCAGCTCACCAGTGGGAAAGGGCTACACCTTC
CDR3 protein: CASSSPVGKGYTF

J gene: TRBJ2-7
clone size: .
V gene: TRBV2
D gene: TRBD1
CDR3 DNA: TGTGCCACCCGGGACAGGGGGTACGAGCAGTACTTC
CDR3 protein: CATRDRGYEQYF

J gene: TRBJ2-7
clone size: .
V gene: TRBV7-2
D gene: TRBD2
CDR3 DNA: TGTGCCAGCAGCTTAGTCCCTAGCGGGAAGAACTACGAGCAGTACTTC
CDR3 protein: CASSLVPSGKNYEQYF

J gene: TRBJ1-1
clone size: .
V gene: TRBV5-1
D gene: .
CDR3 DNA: TGCGCCAGCAGCTTGTCCCAGGGGATAAGTGAAGCTTTCTTT
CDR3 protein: CASSLSQGISEAFF

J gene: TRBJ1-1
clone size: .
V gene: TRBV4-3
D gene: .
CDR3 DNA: TGCGCCAGCAGCCAAGATACAGGCCCGGCCACTGAAGCTTTCTTT
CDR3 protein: CASSQDTGPATEAFF

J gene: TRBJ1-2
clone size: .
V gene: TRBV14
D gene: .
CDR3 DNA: TGTGCCAGCAGCCTCATAATCTCGACGGGACGGGGCTATGGCTACACCTTC
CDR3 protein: CASSLIISTGRGYGYTF

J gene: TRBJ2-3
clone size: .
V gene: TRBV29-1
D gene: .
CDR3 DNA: TGCAGCGTTGATGGTGGCACAGATACGCAGTATTTT
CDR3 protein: CSVDGGTDTQYF

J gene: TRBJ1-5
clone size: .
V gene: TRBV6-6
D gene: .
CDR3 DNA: TGTGCCAGCAACGAAAATAGCAATCAGCCCCAGCATTTT
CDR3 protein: CASNENSNQPQHF

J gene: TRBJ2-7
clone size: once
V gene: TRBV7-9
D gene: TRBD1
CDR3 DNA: TGTGCCAGCAGCCGGGAAGCCGGGGACAGGTTAGGCGAGCAGTACTTC
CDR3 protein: CASSREAGDRLGEQYF

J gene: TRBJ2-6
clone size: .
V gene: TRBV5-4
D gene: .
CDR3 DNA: TGTGCCAGCACCATTGGCGGAGGGCCTAGGAGAGCCAACGTCCTGACTTTC
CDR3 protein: CASTIGGGPRRANVLTF

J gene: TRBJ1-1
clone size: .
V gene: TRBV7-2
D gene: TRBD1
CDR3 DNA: TGTGCCAGCAGCCCACATCGACAGGGGTCTGCTGAAGCTTTCTTT
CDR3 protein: CASSPHRQGSAEAFF

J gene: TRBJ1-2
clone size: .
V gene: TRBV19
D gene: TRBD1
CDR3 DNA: TGTGCCAGTAGGCCCGGGACAGACCCCTATGGCTACACCTTC
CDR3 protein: CASRPGTDPYGYTF

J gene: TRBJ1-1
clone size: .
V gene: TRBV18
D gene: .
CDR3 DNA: TGTGCCAGCTCACCACCCGGGAGGCCGAACACTGAAGCTTTCTTT
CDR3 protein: CASSPPGRPNTEAFF

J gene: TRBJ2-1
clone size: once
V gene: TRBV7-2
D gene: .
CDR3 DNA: TGTGCCAGCAGCCCAGCGCAGTTCTACAATGAGCAGTTCTTC
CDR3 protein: CASSPAQFYNEQFF

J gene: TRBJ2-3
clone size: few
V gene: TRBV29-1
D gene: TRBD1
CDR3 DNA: TGCAGCGTTGAAGGATTCTATCCGGGACAGGGATACACAGATACGCAGTATTTT
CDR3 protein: CSVEGFYPGQGYTDTQYF

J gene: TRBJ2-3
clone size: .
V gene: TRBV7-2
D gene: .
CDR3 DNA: TGTGCCAGCAGCCAGTGGGTCTCCTCAGATACGCAGTATTTT
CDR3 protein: CASSQWVSSDTQYF

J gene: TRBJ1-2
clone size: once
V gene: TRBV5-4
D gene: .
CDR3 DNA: TGTGCCAGCAGCCCCGGGGCTCACTATGGCTACACCTTC
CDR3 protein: CASSPGAHYGYTF

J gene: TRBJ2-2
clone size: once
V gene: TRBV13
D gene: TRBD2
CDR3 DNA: TGTGCCAGCAGCCCCCTAGCGGGGGGCCCTTCCGGGGAGCTGTTTTTT
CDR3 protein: CASSPLAGGPSGELFF

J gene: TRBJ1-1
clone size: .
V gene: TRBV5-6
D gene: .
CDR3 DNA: TGTGCCAGCAGACCGGGACTGAACACTGAAGCTTTCTTT
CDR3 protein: CASRPGLNTEAFF

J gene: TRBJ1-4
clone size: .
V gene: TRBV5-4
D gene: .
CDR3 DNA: TGTGCCAGCAGTCACCCGGAGGCTGGGGGTGAAAAACTGTTTTTT
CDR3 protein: CASSHPEAGGEKLFF

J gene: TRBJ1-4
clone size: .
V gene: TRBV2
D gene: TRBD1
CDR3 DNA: TGTGCCAGCAGCCAAGACAGGGTCGGCGATGAAAAACTGTTTTTT
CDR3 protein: CASSQDRVGDEKLFF

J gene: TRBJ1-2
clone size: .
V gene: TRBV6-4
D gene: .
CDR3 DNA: TGTGCCAGCAGTGACGCGTGGGGCCGCGGCTACACCTTC
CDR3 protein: CASSDAWGRGYTF

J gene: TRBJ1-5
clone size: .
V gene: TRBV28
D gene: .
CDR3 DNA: TGTGCCAGCAGTTTGATTTTTCAATTAGCCCTAGGTAGCAATCAGCCCCAGCATTTT
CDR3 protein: CASSLIFQLALGSNQPQHF

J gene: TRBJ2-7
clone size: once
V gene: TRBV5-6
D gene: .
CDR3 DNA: TGTGCCAGCAGCTGGGCTACAGGGAGGTGGGAGCAGTACTTC
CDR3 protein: CASSWATGRWEQYF

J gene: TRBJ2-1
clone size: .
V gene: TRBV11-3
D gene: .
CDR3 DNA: TGTGCCAGCAGCTTAGTAACGACGGCAGAGCAGTTCTTC
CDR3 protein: CASSLVTTAEQFF

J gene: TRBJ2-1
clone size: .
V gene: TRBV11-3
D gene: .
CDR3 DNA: TGTGCCAGCAGCTTATCTGCAGGGCGGTCCAATGAGCAGTTCTTC
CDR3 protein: CASSLSAGRSNEQFF

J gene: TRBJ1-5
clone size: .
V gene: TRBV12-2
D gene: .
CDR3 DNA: TGTGCAAGTCCCCAGGGGGGGAATCAGCCCCAGCATTTT
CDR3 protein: CASPQGGNQPQHF

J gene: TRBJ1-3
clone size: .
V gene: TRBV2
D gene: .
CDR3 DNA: TGTGCCAGCAGTGCCAGGGACTGGGGTCTCTCTGGAAACACCATATATTTT
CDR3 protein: CASSARDWGLSGNTIYF

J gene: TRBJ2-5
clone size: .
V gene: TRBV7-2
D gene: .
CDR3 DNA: TGTGCCAGCAGCTTCGGGTCGGGGGAGACCCAGTACTTC
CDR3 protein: CASSFGSGETQYF

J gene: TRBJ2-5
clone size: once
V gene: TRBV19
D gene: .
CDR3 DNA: TGTGCCAGTAGTATAGTAGAGGCAGGGTCAGAGACCCAGTACTTC
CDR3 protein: CASSIVEAGSETQYF

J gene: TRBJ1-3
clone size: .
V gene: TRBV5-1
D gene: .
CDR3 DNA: TGCGCCAGCAGCTTGGGACAGGGAAACACCATATATTTT
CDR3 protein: CASSLGQGNTIYF

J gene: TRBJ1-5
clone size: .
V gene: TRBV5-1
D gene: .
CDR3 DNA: TGCGCCAGCAGCCCAAGAGGGGGAGGTCAGCCCCAGCATTTT
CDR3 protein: CASSPRGGGQPQHF

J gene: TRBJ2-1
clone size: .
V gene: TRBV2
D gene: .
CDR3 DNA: TGTGCCAGCTCCTGGGACTTGAACAATGAGCAGTTCTTC
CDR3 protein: CASSWDLNNEQFF

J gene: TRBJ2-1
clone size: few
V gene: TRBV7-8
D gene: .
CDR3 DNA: TGTGCCAGCAGCCTATCTAGTTACAATGAGCAGTTCTTC
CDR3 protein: CASSLSSYNEQFF

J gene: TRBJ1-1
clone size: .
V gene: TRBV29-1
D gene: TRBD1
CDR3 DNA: TGCAGCGCAGGGGGGTGGACTGAAGCTTTCTTT
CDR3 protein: CSAGGWTEAFF

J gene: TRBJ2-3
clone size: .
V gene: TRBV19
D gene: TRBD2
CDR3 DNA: TGTGCCAGTAGTACCGTAGCGGGAGGCAGCACAGATACGCAGTATTTT
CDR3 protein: CASSTVAGGSTDTQYF

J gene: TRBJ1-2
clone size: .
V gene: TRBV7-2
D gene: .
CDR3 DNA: TGTGCCAGCAGACCACCGGGACGCACTGCTAACTATGGCTACACCTTC
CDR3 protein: CASRPPGRTANYGYTF

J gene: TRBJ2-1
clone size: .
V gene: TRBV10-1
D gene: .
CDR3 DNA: TGCGCCAGCAGTGAACACATGGCCAGTAATGAGCAGTTCTTC
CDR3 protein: CASSEHMASNEQFF

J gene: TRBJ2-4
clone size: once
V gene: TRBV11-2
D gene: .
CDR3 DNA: TGTGCCAGCAGCTTAATGGCGGGCCGGGCCATTCAGTACTTC
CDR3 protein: CASSLMAGRAIQYF

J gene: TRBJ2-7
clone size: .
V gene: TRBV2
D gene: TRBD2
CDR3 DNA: TGTGCCAGCAGTCCTCGGGGGGGCCACCAGTACTTC
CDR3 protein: CASSPRGGHQYF

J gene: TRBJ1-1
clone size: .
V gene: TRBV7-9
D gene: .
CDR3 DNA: TGTGCCAGCAGCTTAGAGGTCAGGGTAAGAAGAACCACTGAAGCTTTCTTT
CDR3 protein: CASSLEVRVRRTTEAFF

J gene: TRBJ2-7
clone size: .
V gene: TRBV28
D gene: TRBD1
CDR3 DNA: TGTGCCAGCAGTTCCCACGACAGGGGCACGTCGGAGCAGTACTTC
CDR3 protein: CASSSHDRGTSEQYF

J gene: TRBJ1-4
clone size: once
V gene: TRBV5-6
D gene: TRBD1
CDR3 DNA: TGTGCCAGCAGCCTGATCGGGGACAGGGATCAAAAACTGTTTTTT
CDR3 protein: CASSLIGDRDQKLFF

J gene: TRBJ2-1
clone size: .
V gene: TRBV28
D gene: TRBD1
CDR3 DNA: TGTGCCAGCAGTTTAGTCCCCGGGACAGGGAGGAATGAGCAGTTCTTC
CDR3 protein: CASSLVPGTGRNEQFF

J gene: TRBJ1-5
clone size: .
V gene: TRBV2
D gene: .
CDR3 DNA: TGTGCCAGCAGCCCCACGCGGGAGCCCCAGCATTTT
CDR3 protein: CASSPTREPQHF

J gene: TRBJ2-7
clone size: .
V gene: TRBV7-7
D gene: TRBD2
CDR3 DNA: TGTGCTAGCAGCTCTCGGGGGGGGACCGAGGACGAGCAGTACTTC
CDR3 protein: CASSSRGGTEDEQYF

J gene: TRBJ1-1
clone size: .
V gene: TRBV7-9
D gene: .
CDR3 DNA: TGTGCCAGCAGCTTATGGACAGAGATGAACACTGAAGCTTTCTTT
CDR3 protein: CASSLWTEMNTEAFF